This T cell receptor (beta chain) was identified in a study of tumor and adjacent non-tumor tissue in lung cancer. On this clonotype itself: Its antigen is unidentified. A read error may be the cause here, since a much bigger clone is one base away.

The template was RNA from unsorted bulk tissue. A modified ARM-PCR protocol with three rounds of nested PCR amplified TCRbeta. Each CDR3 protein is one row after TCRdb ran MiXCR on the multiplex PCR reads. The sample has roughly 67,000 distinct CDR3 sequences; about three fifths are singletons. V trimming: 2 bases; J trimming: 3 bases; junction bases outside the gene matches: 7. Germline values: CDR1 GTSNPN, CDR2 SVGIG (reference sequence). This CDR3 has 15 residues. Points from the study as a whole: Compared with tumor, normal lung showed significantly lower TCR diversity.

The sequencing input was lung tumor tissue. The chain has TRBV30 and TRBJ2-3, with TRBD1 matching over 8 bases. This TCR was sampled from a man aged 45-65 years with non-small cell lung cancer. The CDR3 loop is CAWSCVDRGTDTQYF. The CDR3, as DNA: TGTGCCTGGAGTTGCGTTGACAGGGGAACAGATACGCAGTATTTT. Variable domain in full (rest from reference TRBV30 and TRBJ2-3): SQTIHQWPATLVQPVGSPLSLECTVEGTSNPNLYWYRQAAGRGLQLLFYSVGIGQISSEVPQNLSASRPQDRQFILSSKKLLLSDSGFYLCAWSCVDRGTDTQYFGPGTRLTVL.